This TCR beta chain was profiled in a study of shared clonotypes between healthy human individuals. Broader study findings: Sharing of clonotypes among donors was expected to vary with sequencing depth. For sorted subsets, rarefaction showed incomplete sequencing despite large depth.

Germline V CDR1 and CDR2: MRHNA, SNTAGT. V dropped 8 bases and J dropped 3 bases, with 13 bases sitting between them. The CDR3 length is 14 residues. This clone has only one observation. Its antigen is unidentified. In the authors' methods: Junction-only immunoSEQ data arrived without quality scores, meaning filtering differed. Here immunoSEQ multiplex PCR was the method, and the copy in TCRdb shows in-frame clones only, minus some. That table furnishes V, J and clone size, whereas the DNA furnished D and trimming. The table lists about 1 million clones, approximately 70% of them singletons. Sequencing used memory CD4+ T cells sorted from blood. The sample's subset: CD45RA-negative fraction. V gene TRBV6-4 combines with J gene TRBJ2-2; D is tentatively TRBD1 or TRBD2 (5 bases each). This sequence originates from a man between 18 and 35 years old in good health. The CDR3 loop reads CASRDGYDTGELFF. The CDR3 DNA sequence: TGTGCCAGCCGGGACGGGTACGACACCGGGGAGCTGTTTTTT.